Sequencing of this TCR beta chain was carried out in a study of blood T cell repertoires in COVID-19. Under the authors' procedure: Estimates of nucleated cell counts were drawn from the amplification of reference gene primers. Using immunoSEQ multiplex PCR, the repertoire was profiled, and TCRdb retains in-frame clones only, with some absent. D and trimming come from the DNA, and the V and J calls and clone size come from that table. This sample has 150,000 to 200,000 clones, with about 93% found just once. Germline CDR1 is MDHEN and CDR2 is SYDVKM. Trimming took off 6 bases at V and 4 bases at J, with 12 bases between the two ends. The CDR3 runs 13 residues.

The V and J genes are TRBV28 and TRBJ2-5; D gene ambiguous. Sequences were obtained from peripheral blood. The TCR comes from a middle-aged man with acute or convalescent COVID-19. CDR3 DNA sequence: TGTGCCAGCAGCCCAAGTTCAGGAGAGACCCAGTACTTC. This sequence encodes CASSPSSGETQYF. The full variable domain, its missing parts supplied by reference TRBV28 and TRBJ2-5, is DVKVTQSSRYLVKRTGEKVFLECVQDMDHENMFWYRQDPGLGLRLIYFSYDVKMKEKGDIPEGYSVSREKKERFSLILESASTNQTSMYLCASSPSSGETQYFGPGTRLLVL.